Listed below are T cell receptor beta chains from one sample, sequenced in a study of blood T cell repertoires in COVID-19. The repertoire was sequenced with immunoSEQ multiplex PCR; TCRdb's copy has only in-frame clones and lacks some. The sample has around 190,000 clones, 82% seen once. The sequenced sample consisted of peripheral blood. These receptors were collected from a woman in her fifties or sixties with COVID-19, enrolled during active disease. CDR3s include the opening cysteine and the closing phenylalanine or tryptophan. The D gene is left open where the match is weak. The size of a clone is reported for some rows only, either as once, few or many, or as a class for expanded clones.

J gene	clone size	D gene	V gene	CDR3 DNA	CDR3 protein
TRBJ1-2	-	TRBD1	TRBV6-2/TRBV6-3	TGTGCCAGCAGTCGCGGACAGGACTATGGCTACACCTTC	CASSRGQDYGYTF
TRBJ1-3	-	TRBD1	TRBV7-8	TGTGCCAGCAGCTTAGCGGGGACAGCAGGAAACACCATATATTTT	CASSLAGTAGNTIYF
TRBJ2-5	-	TRBD1	TRBV27	TGTGCCAGCAGTTCACAGGGGCGGGAGACCCAGTACTTC	CASSSQGRETQYF
TRBJ2-1	-	TRBD2	TRBV29-1	TGCAGCGTTGAACCTAGCGGGAGGATCGATGAGCAGTTCTTC	CSVEPSGRIDEQFF
TRBJ1-2	once	TRBD1	TRBV7-9	TGTGCCAGCAGCTTAGTATCCGGACAGGGGGCATATGGCTACACCTTC	CASSLVSGQGAYGYTF
TRBJ2-1	-	TRBD2	TRBV6-5	TGTGCCAGCAGAAACGGGAGGGCTGAGTTCTTC	CASRNGRAEFF
TRBJ1-5	few	-	TRBV5-1	TGCGCCAGCAGCCCGGACAGCTATAGCAATCAGCCCCAGCATTTT	CASSPDSYSNQPQHF
TRBJ2-5	-	TRBD2	TRBV7-2	TGTGCCAGCAGCTTAGGGAGCGGGAGGACCGTGACCCAGTACTTC	CASSLGSGRTVTQYF
TRBJ2-2	-	-	TRBV9	TGTGCCAGCGGTCGGGACAGCCTACGGAGGGGACACACCGGGGAGCTGTTTTTT	CASGRDSLRRGHTGELFF
TRBJ1-1	-	-	TRBV7-8	TGTGCCAGCAACCCCCCGGCGGTTTGGAACACTGAAGCTTTCTTT	CASNPPAVWNTEAFF
TRBJ2-2	-	-	TRBV18	TGTGCCAGCTCACCACCCCTTGGAGGTTCAACCGGGGAGCTGTTTTTT	CASSPPLGGSTGELFF
TRBJ1-2	-	TRBD1	TRBV10-3	TGTGCCACACACCGACAGGGGGCAAACTATGGCTACACCTTC	CATHRQGANYGYTF
TRBJ2-7	-	-	TRBV10-3	TGTGCCATCAGGAATCCGGGGGACTCCTACGAGCAGTACTTC	CAIRNPGDSYEQYF
TRBJ2-1	-	-	TRBV3-1/TRBV3-2	TGTGCCAGCAGCCAAGATTGGCGGGACAATGAGCAGTTCTTC	CASSQDWRDNEQFF
TRBJ1-1	-	-	TRBV18	TGTGCCAGCTCCCCGACTGAAGTGAACACTGAAGCTTTCTTT	CASSPTEVNTEAFF
TRBJ2-2	once	-	TRBV6-5	TGTGCCAGCAAGGGGTACGCGGACACCGGGGAGCTGTTTTTT	CASKGYADTGELFF
TRBJ2-2	-	TRBD1	TRBV5-1	TGCGCCAGCAGCATGGGGACAGGGGTTTTAAGGGAGCTGTTTTTT	CASSMGTGVLRELFF
TRBJ1-6	-	-	TRBV5-6	TGTGCCAGCAGCTTGGGACAAGCCTATAATTCACCCCTCCACTTT	CASSLGQAYNSPLHF
TRBJ2-1	-	-	TRBV19	TGTGCCAGCCAGGGTAAGAGCTCCTACAATGAGCAGTTCTTC	CASQGKSSYNEQFF